The 29 T cell receptor beta chains listed next were all sequenced from one sample in a study of Graves' ophthalmopathy and Graves' hyperthyroidism (dated by TCRdb to 2016 to 2019). The listed sequencing device is Illumina HiSeq 2000. TCR beta CDR3 regions were amplified from RNA transcripts for repertoire sequencing. HTBI primers and the Qiagen OneStep RT-PCR kit were used in a first-round RT-PCR, which was followed by a second-round multiplex PCR, size selection and purification. TCRdb itself trimmed the public reads at Q25 with fastp, ran MiXCR and retained productive beta chains. Each record represents a unique CDR3 protein, reported with the most common genes and DNA among its rows. This sample is represented by about 480,000 distinct CDR3 sequences; about an eighth of them were singletons. Approximately 9.8% of the sample lies in the top ten. The sequencing sample was made of blood. Receptors originate from a woman in her 30s with Graves' ophthalmopathy. Donor details come from another sample of the same person, matched by shared clones.

The chain couples TRBV2 to TRBJ2-7; 12 positions agree with TRBD2. The CDR3 extends over 14 amino acids. V was pared by 7 bases and J by 4 bases, with 5 bases of the junction left unmatched. Germline V gene sequence: CDR1 SNHLY, CDR2 FYNNEI. DNA of the CDR3: TGTGCCAGCATTTCACTAGCGGGGGGTTACGAGCAGTACTTC. Translating it yields CASISLAGGYEQYF.

In this sample, this clonotype turned up many times. The V call is TRBV19, the J call TRBJ1-5; tentatively, D is TRBD1 (5 bases). The germline V gene encodes CDR1 LNHDA and CDR2 SQIVND (reference sequence). The V end was cut by 5 bases, the J end by 3 bases, with 11 bases between. There are 14 residues in the CDR3. The DNA of the CDR3 is TGTGCCAGTAGTCCGCGACAGACCAATCAGCCCCAGCATTTT. This encodes CASSPRQTNQPQHF.

The genes are TRBV2 and TRBJ2-2; 7 bases map to TRBD2. CDR1 and CDR2 (germline): SNHLY, FYNNEI. The ends lost 6 bases at V and 3 bases at J; junction bases unmatched: 7. There are 15 residues in the CDR3. The CDR3 region has the DNA TGTGCCAGCAGGGGTTCGGGGGGATACACCGGGGAGCTGTTTTTT. This encodes CASRGSGGYTGELFF.

This clonotype showed up many times. The chain uses TRBV19 and TRBJ1-5, with D unclear. CDR3 size: 16 residues. The germline V gene has CDR1 LNHDA and CDR2 SQIVND (reference sequence). Trimming left V 4 bases short and J 0 bases short, with 13 bases between. This chain's CDR3 is CASSRGEIYSNQPQHF. In DNA, the CDR3 is TGTGCCAGTAGTAGGGGTGAAATATATAGCAATCAGCCCCAGCATTTT.

This clonotype showed up many times. The chain couples TRBV12-3 or TRBV12-4 to TRBJ1-3, with 8 bases lining up with TRBD1. Unmatched junction bases numbered 9, after V lost 7 bases and J lost 4 bases. The CDR3 has 15 residues. The DNA for the CDR3 is TGTGCCAGCACCTTAAGGACAGGGACGGGAAACACCATATATTTT. Protein sequence: CASTLRTGTGNTIYF.

The chain links TRBV30 to TRBJ1-6, with a tentative D call TRBD1 (5 bases). Germline V gives CDR1 GTSNPN, CDR2 SVGIG (reference sequence). Trimming took 3 bases from V and 7 from J, leaving 10 bases between them. This CDR3 has 13 residues. CDR3 residues: CAWRGPGNSPLHF. CDR3 nucleotide sequence: TGTGCCTGGAGGGGGCCGGGGAATTCACCCCTCCACTTT.

The table lists this clonotype with many counts. The chain joins TRBV24-1 to TRBJ2-2; D uncertain. Germline V lookup: CDR1 KGHDR, CDR2 SFDVKD. The CDR3 contains 11 residues. V shed 9 bases and J shed 7 bases, with 8 bases lying between them. CDR3 coding DNA: TGTGCCACCGGTACAATCGGGGAGCTGTTTTTT. Translation: CATGTIGELFF.

Only a few counts were recorded for this clonotype. The chain is built from TRBV20-1 and TRBJ2-5; 11 nucleotides agree with TRBD2. Germline trimming cut 4 bases from V and 6 bases from J; bases unmatched to any gene: 22. Germline V gene sequence: CDR1 DFQATT, CDR2 SNEGSKA (reference sequence). This CDR3 contains 19 residues. The CDR3 coding sequence is TGCAGTGCTACGCTCGCGTCATTGGGGGCTAGCGGGGGGCATAAGACCCAGTACTTC. Protein product: CSATLASLGASGGHKTQYF.

This clonotype was detected ten times or more. The CDR3 DNA reads as TGTGCCAGCAGTTTGCGTCAGGGGTTCGGGAGCAATCAGCCCCAGCATTTT. Its translation: CASSLRQGFGSNQPQHF. The gene calls are TRBV12-3 or TRBV12-4 and TRBJ1-5; D possibly corresponds to TRBD1 (6 bases). With 3 bases removed from V and 1 base from J, the gap between germline ends came to 16 bases. The CDR3 consists of 17 residues.

This clonotype was observed a few times. This chain uses TRBV11-2 with TRBJ2-7, with 9 bases lining up with TRBD1. From germline, CDR1 is SGHAT and CDR2 FQNNGV. CDR3 length: 18 residues. The ends lost 5 bases at V and 0 bases at J; junction bases unmatched: 14. CDR3 nucleotides: TGTGCCAGCAGCAACCGGGACAGGGCACCACAGAGCTCCTACGAGCAGTACTTC. Amino acid sequence: CASSNRDRAPQSSYEQYF.

The sample holds many counts of this clonotype. The chain has TRBV28 and TRBJ2-7; D may be TRBD1 (5 bases). With 5 bases removed from V and 7 bases from J, the gap between germline ends came to 15 bases. Germline V CDR1 and CDR2: MDHEN, SYDVKM. The CDR3 runs 13 residues. The CDR3 bases are TGTGCCAGCAGTCCCTCCAGGGTCGGGGAGCAGTACTTC. Translated, it gives CASSPSRVGEQYF.

Many counts were recorded for this clonotype. This sequence joins TRBV6-2 or TRBV6-3 and TRBJ2-5; a possible D gene is TRBD1 (6 bases). Trimming removed 5 bases from V and 1 base from J, with 17 bases in between. Germline CDR1 and CDR2: MNHEY and SVGEGT. There are 16 residues in the CDR3. Here the CDR3 DNA reads TGTGCCAGCAGTGACGCCAATGGGACACCCCAAGAGACCCAGTACTTC. Protein product: CASSDANGTPQETQYF.

In the case of this clonotype: The junction departs from germline at one end; a sequencing error may be responsible. V and J are TRBV7-2 and TRBJ2-4; maybe TRBD1 (6 bases). The germline gives CDR1 SGHTA, CDR2 FQGNSA. The CDR3 covers 16 residues. The DNA of the CDR3 is TGTGCCAGCAGCTTGGTCGGGACACCCAAGGAAAACATTAAGTACTTC. It is translated as CASSLVGTPKENIKYF.

CDR3 DNA: TGTGCCAGCAGCCAAGACAGGGGGGGACGTTCACCCCTCCACTTT. Its protein product is CASSQDRGGRSPLHF. The chain is built from TRBV3-1 and TRBJ1-6; 7 nucleotides match TRBD1. Per the germline V gene, CDR1 is LGHDT and CDR2 is YNNKEL (reference sequence). CDR3 length: 15 amino acids. The V gene end was trimmed by 0 bases and the J gene end by 9 bases; junction bases not matched to a gene: 5.

This clonotype was recorded a few times. The chain couples TRBV5-1 to TRBJ1-1; TRBD1 matches at 9 bases. In germline, CDR1 is SGHRS, CDR2 YFSETQ. This CDR3 has 15 residues. J lost 3 bases, V lost 4 bases, and 7 bases had no gene match. Written as DNA, the CDR3 is TGCGCCAGCAGCCTAACAGGGGGCGAATACACTGAAGCTTTCTTT. This gives the protein CASSLTGGEYTEAFF.

This clonotype came up many times. V and J are TRBV13 and TRBJ1-5; D not certain. CDR1 and CDR2 from the germline V gene are PRHDT and FYEKMQ (reference sequence). CDR3 length equals 15 residues. With 2 bases removed from V and 0 bases from J, the gap between germline ends came to 8 bases. As DNA, the CDR3 is TGTGCCAGCAGCTTACGCCAGGCTAGCAATCAGCCCCAGCATTTT. This encodes CASSLRQASNQPQHF. The whole variable domain, filled in from reference TRBV13 and TRBJ1-5, reads AAGVIQSPRHLIKEKRETATLKCYPIPRHDTVYWYQQGPGQDPQFLISFYEKMQSDKGSIPDRFSAQQFSDYHSELNMSSLELGDSALYFCASSLRQASNQPQHFGDGTRLSIL.

In this sample, this clonotype turned up many times. The V call is TRBV6-2 or TRBV6-3, the J call TRBJ1-1, with 7 positions matching TRBD1. V was pared by 5 bases and J by 0 bases, with 12 bases of the junction left unmatched. CDR3 size: 17 residues. The germline gives CDR1 MNHEY, CDR2 SVGEGT. The CDR3 DNA reads TGTGCCAGCAGTCCCAGGGGGATACTCCCCATGAACACTGAAGCTTTCTTT. Its translation is CASSPRGILPMNTEAFF.

This clonotype was counted at least ten times. The chain uses TRBV25-1 and TRBJ1-2, with D unclear. Trimming left V 3 bases short and J 3 bases short, with 11 bases between. The CDR3 consists of 14 residues. Germline-derived CDR1 and CDR2 are MGHDK and SYGVNS. The CDR3 loop is CASSDQDGYYGYTF. For the CDR3, the DNA is TGTGCCAGCAGTGATCAGGACGGATACTATGGCTACACCTTC.

The table lists this clonotype with many counts. The rearrangement joins TRBV6-5 to TRBJ1-1; D is possibly TRBD1 (6 bases). V was shortened by 4 bases and J by 6 bases, with 12 bases between the two germline ends. This CDR3 has 13 residues. Germline-derived CDR1 and CDR2 are MNHEY and SVGAGI. CDR3 in amino acids: CASSSQGTAEAFF. The CDR3 DNA sequence: TGTGCCAGCAGTTCACAGGGAACCGCTGAAGCTTTCTTT.

This clonotype was recorded at least ten times. This rearrangement joins TRBV6-5 to TRBJ2-5; D possibly matches TRBD1 or TRBD2 (5 bases each). CDR3 length equals 15 residues. Germline assignment: CDR1 MNHEY and CDR2 SVGAGI. Trimming stripped 6 bases from V and 2 bases from J, with 16 bases between. CDR3 nucleotides: TGTGCCAGCAGCAGAAAGGGACGGACACAAGAGACCCAGTACTTC. This codes for CASSRKGRTQETQYF.

Ten or more counts support this clonotype. V is TRBV12-3 or TRBV12-4 and J is TRBJ1-1, with D uncertain. The CDR3 contains 15 residues. Trimming removed 7 bases at V and 1 base at J, with 16 bases between. CDR3 DNA sequence: TGTGCCAGCACCCGGACGAATCGGGGGAACACTGAAGCTTTCTTT. Translated: CASTRTNRGNTEAFF.

This clonotype showed up many times. The V and J genes are TRBV20-1 and TRBJ2-7; D not certain. CDR3 length: 13 residues. CDR1 and CDR2 (germline): DFQATT, SNEGSKA (reference sequence). The germline V and J ends were trimmed by 4 bases and 2 bases, with 12 bases remaining between them. CDR3 sequence: CSATLDGPYEQYF. The CDR3 DNA is TGCAGTGCTACCTTGGACGGACCCTACGAGCAGTACTTC.

This clonotype appeared many times. The V and J genes are TRBV28 and TRBJ2-7, with D maybe TRBD1 (6 bases). The CDR3 has 15 amino acids. Trimming pared 5 bases from V and 3 bases from J, leaving 17 bases between. CDR1 is MDHEN, CDR2 SYDVKM, per germline. CDR3 protein: CASSGAGAGVYEQYF. The CDR3 DNA reads TGTGCCAGCAGTGGGGCAGGGGCCGGCGTCTACGAGCAGTACTTC.

This clonotype was counted at least ten times. The rearrangement links TRBV19 to TRBJ1-5, with D hard to call. Germline loops: CDR1 LNHDA, CDR2 SQIVND (reference sequence). The CDR3 is made up of 13 amino acids. Trimming removed 5 bases at V and 3 bases at J, with 8 bases between. CDR3 region: CASSYQTNQPQHF. The CDR3 DNA sequence: TGTGCCAGTAGTTACCAGACCAATCAGCCCCAGCATTTT.

The table lists this clonotype with many counts. This chain links TRBV6-2 or TRBV6-3 with TRBJ2-5; D call uncertain. Trimming removed 6 bases at V and 5 bases at J, with 10 bases between. This CDR3 contains 12 residues. Germline V gene sequence: CDR1 MNHEY, CDR2 SVGEGT. As DNA, the CDR3 is TGTGCCAGCAGCACTCAGTGGGAGACCCAGTACTTC. It is translated as CASSTQWETQYF.

The chain links TRBV6-2 or TRBV6-3 to TRBJ1-1; D ambiguous. Between the trimmed V and J ends, which lost 6 bases and 6 bases, there was a span of 17 bases. Germline V gene lookup returns CDR1 MNHEY and CDR2 SVGEGT. CDR3 length: 14 residues. The CDR3 sequence is CASSPRGRRAEAFF. The DNA for the CDR3 is TGTGCCAGCAGCCCTCGCGGTCGAAGGGCTGAAGCTTTCTTT.

This chain uses TRBV18 with TRBJ1-2; 7 bases match TRBD1. Germline loops: CDR1 KGHSH, CDR2 LQKENI. The V segment lost 5 bases and the J segment 0 bases; nucleotides outside the gene matches: 6. The CDR3 runs 15 residues. CDR3 in amino acids: CASSRTGQANYGYTF. The CDR3, as DNA: TGTGCCAGCTCAAGAACTGGACAGGCTAACTATGGCTACACCTTC.

In its sample, this clonotype was seen many times. The gene calls are TRBV7-2 and TRBJ2-5; D call uncertain. The CDR3 has 12 amino acids. From germline, CDR1 is SGHTA and CDR2 FQGNSA. V shed 8 bases and J shed 4 bases, with 11 bases lying between them. The CDR3 loop reads CASRVPPETQYF. The CDR3 DNA reads as TGTGCCAGCCGAGTCCCCCCAGAGACCCAGTACTTC.

A few counts support this clonotype. The chain recombines TRBV30 with TRBJ1-5; D remains ambiguous. Germline V CDR1 and CDR2: GTSNPN, SVGIG (reference sequence). This CDR3 region has 14 residues. The V and J ends lost 2 bases and 7 bases respectively, with 15 bases between them. CDR3 sequence (DNA): TGTGCCTGGAGTATCTCCGGGAGTAGCCAGCCCCAGCATTTT. It codes for CAWSISGSSQPQHF.